The entry below gives a single T cell receptor beta chain sequence along with its context. What it binds is not known. The data stem from a study of T cells expressing NK-cell markers. About the study: The study drew TCR beta repertoires from sorted CD3+CD56+NKG2C+, CD3+CD56+NKG2C- and CD3+CD56-NKG2C+ T cells.

A 5'RACE template switching approach incorporating UMIs was used to make TCR beta cDNA. TCRdb reprocessed the 5' RACE reads, with one entry per CDR3 protein and no DNA. This sample's table has around 380,000 distinct CDR3 sequences. Regarding the study as a whole: Four of the donors also had these clonotypes leading their CD3+CD56-NKG2C+ fraction.

This CDR3 contains 12 residues. Germline CDR1 LGHDT, CDR2 YNNKEL (reference sequence). The chain couples TRBV3-1 to TRBJ2-1. The TCR originated in a woman in her fifties or sixties in good health. The sample taken for sequencing was blood T cells: a sorted CD56 or NKG2C T cell subset, CD4+ or CD8+ T cells, or bulk PBMC T cells (not recorded which). CDR3 region: CASSPESNEQFF.